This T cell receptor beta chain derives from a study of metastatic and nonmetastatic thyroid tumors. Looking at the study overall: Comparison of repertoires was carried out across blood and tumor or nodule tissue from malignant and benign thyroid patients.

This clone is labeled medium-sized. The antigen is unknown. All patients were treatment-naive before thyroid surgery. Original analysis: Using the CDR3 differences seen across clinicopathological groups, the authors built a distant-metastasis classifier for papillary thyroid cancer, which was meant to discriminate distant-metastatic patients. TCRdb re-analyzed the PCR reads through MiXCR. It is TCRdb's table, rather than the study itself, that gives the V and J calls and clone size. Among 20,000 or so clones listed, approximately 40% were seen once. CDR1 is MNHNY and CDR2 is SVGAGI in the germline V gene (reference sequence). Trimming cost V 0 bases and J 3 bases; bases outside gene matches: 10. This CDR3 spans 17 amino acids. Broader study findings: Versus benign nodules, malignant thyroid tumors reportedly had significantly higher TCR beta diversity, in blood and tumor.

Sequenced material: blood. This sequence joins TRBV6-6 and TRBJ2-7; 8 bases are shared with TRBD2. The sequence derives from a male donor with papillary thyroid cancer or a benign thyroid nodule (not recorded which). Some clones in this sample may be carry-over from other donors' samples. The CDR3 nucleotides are TGTGCCAGCAGTTACTCTCCGCCGGGACTAGAAGGCTACGAGCAGTACTTC. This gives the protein CASSYSPPGLEGYEQYF.